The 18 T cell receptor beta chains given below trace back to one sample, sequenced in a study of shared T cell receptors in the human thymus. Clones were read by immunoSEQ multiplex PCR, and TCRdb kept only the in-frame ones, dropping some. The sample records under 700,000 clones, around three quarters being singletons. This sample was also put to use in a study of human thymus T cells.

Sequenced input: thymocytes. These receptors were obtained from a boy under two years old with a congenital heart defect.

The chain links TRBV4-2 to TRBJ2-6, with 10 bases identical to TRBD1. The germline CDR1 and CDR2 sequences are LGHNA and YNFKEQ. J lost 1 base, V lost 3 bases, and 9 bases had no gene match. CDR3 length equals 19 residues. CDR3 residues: CASSQRGTGDVSGANVLTF. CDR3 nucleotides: TGTGCCAGCAGCCAGCGCGGGACAGGGGACGTTTCTGGGGCCAACGTCCTGACTTTC.

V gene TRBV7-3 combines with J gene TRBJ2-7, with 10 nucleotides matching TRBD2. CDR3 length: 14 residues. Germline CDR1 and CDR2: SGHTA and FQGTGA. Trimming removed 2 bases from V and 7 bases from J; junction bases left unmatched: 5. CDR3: CASSLLAGEGEQYF. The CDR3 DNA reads TGTGCCAGCAGCTTACTAGCGGGAGAGGGAGAGCAGTACTTC.

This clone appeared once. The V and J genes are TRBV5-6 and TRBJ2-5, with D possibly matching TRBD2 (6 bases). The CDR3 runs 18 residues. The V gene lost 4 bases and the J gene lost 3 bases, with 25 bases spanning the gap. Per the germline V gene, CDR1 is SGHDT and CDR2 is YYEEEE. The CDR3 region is CASSPKRPIHSGKETQYF. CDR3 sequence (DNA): TGTGCCAGCAGCCCAAAGAGGCCTATACATAGCGGTAAAGAGACCCAGTACTTC.

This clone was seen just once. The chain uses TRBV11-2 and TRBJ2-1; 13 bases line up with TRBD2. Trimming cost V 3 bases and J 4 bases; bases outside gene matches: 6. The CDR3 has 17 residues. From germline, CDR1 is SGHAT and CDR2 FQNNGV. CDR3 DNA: TGTGCCAGCAGCTTGGAAGGGACTAGCGGGATTTACAATGAGCAGTTCTTC. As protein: CASSLEGTSGIYNEQFF. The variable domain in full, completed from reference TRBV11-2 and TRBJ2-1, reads EAGVAQSPRYKIIEKRQSVAFWCNPISGHATLYWYQQILGQGPKLLIQFQNNGVVDDSQLPKDRFSAERLKGVDSTLKIQPAKLEDSAVYLCASSLEGTSGIYNEQFFGPGTRLTVL.

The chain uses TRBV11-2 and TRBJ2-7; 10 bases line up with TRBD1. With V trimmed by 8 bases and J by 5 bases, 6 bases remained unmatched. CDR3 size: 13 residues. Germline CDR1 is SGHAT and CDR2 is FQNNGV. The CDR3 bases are TGTGCCAGCTGCCGGGACAGGGGACACGAGCAGTACTTC. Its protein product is CASCRDRGHEQYF.

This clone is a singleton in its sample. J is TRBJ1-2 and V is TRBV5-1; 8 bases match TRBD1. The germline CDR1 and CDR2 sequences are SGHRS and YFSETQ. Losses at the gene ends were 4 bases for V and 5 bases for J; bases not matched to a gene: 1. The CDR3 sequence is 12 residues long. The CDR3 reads CASSRTGYGYTF. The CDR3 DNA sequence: TGCGCCAGCAGCCGGACAGGGTATGGCTACACCTTC.

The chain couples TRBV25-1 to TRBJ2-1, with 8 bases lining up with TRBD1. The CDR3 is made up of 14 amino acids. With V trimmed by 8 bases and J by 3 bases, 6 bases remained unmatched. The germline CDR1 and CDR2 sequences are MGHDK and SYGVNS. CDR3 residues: CASDRGTYYNEQFF. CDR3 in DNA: TGTGCCAGCGACAGGGGAACCTACTACAATGAGCAGTTCTTC.

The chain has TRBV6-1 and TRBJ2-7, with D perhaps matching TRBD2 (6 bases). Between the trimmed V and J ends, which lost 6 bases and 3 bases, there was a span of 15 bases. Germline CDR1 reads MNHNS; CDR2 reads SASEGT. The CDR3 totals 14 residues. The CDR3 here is CASRGGLRDYEQYF. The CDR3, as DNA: TGTGCCAGCAGGGGGGGTTTGAGGGACTACGAGCAGTACTTC.

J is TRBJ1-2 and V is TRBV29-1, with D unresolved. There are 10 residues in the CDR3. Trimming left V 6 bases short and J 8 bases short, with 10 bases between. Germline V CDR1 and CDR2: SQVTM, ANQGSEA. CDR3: CSVRGVGYTF. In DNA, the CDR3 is TGCAGCGTCCGCGGGGTGGGCTACACCTTC.

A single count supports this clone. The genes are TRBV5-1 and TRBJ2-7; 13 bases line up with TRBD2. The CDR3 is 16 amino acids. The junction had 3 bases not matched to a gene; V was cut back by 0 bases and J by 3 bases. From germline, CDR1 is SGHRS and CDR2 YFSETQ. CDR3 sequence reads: CASSLEGLAGVYEQYF. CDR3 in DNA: TGCGCCAGCAGCTTGGAAGGACTAGCGGGAGTCTACGAGCAGTACTTC.

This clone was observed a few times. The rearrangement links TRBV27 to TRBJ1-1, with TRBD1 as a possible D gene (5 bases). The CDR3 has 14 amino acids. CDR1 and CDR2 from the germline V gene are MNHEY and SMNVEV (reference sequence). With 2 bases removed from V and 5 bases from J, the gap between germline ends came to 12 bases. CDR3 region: CASSLRRAGTEAFF. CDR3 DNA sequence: TGTGCCAGCAGTTTACGCCGGGCAGGGACTGAAGCTTTCTTT.

CDR3 coding DNA: TGTGCCAGCAGCCTACGGACTAGCGGCAACACCGGGGAGCTGTTTTTT. Translated, it gives CASSLRTSGNTGELFF. J is TRBJ2-2 and V is TRBV9; the match to TRBD2 covers 10 bases. The V gene end was trimmed by 4 bases and the J gene end by 2 bases; junction bases not matched to a gene: 5. The length of the CDR3 is 16 residues. The germline gives CDR1 SGDLS, CDR2 YYNGEE.

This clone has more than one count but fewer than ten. DNA of the CDR3: TGTGCCAGCAGTTTACACAGGGGCAACGGCTACACCTTC. Translated, it gives CASSLHRGNGYTF. The chain joins TRBV28 to TRBJ1-2; 7 bases match TRBD1. V trimming: 2 bases; J trimming: 8 bases; junction bases outside the gene matches: 5. The CDR3 contains 13 residues. CDR1 MDHEN and CDR2 SYDVKM come from the germline V gene.

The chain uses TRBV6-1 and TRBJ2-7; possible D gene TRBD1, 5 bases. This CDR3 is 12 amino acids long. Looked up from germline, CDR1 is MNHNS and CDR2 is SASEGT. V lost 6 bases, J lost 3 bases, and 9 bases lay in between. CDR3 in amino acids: CASRVRGYEQYF. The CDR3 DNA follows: TGTGCCAGCAGAGTTAGGGGCTACGAGCAGTACTTC.

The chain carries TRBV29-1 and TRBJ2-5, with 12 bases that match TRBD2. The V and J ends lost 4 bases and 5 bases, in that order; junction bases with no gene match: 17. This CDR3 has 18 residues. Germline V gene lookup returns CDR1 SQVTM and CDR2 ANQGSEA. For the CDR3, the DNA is TGCAGCGTTGTTATGCCTAGCGGGAGGGCCTGGGAATGGGAGACCCAGTACTTC. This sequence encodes CSVVMPSGRAWEWETQYF.

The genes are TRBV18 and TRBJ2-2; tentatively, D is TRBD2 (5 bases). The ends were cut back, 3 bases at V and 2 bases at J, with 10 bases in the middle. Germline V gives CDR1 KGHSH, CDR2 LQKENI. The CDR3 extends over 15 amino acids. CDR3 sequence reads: CASSPRTYNTGELFF. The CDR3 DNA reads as TGTGCCAGCTCACCGCGGACTTACAACACCGGGGAGCTGTTTTTT.

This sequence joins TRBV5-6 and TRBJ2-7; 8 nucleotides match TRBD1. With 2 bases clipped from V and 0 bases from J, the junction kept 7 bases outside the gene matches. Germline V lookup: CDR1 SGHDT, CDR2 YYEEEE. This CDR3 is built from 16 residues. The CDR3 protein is CASSLPDRGLSYEQYF. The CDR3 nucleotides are TGTGCCAGCAGCTTACCTGACAGGGGCCTCTCCTACGAGCAGTACTTC.

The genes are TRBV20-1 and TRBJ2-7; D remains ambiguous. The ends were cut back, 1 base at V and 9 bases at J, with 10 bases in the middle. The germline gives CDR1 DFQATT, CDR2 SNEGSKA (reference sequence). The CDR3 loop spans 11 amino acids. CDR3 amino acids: CSARVWQVQYF. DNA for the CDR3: TGCAGTGCTAGAGTTTGGCAGGTGCAGTACTTC.